These 29 T cell receptor beta chains share one sample of origin, sequenced in a study of blood T cell repertoires in COVID-19. This table comes from immunoSEQ multiplex PCR, and its TCRdb copy is limited to in-frame clones, with some not included. The repertoire holds 280,000 or so clones, with about nine tenths as singletons. The specimen sequenced was peripheral blood. The receptors shown here come from a woman aged 55-69 years with acute or convalescent COVID-19.

V and J are TRBV9 and TRBJ2-3, with D unresolved. The CDR3 length is 12 residues. Trimming left V 4 bases short and J 2 bases short, with 5 bases between. CDR1 and CDR2 from the germline V gene are SGDLS and YYNGEE. CDR3: CASSSFTDTQYF. Written as DNA, the CDR3 is TGTGCCAGCAGCTCGTTCACAGATACGCAGTATTTT.

The CDR3 region is CASSEGTGRNQPQHF. The CDR3 bases are TGTGCCAGCAGTGAAGGGACAGGACGCAATCAGCCCCAGCATTTT. This chain joins TRBV2 and TRBJ1-5; 7 nucleotides align to TRBD1. CDR3 length: 15 residues. V lost 1 base and J lost 2; bases outside the gene matches: 2. Per the germline V gene, CDR1 is SNHLY and CDR2 is FYNNEI.

The J gene is TRBJ1-5, the V gene TRBV18, with D possibly TRBD1 on 5 matching bases. This CDR3 comprises 15 residues. Per germline, CDR1 KGHSH and CDR2 LQKENI. V lost 1 base and J 3 bases, leaving 10 bases between the germline ends. CDR3 sequence (DNA): TGTGCCAGCTCACCACAGCAGGGAACCAATCAGCCCCAGCATTTT. Amino acids: CASSPQQGTNQPQHF.

The rearrangement joins TRBV27 to TRBJ2-1; 12 bases fit TRBD2. This CDR3 has 16 amino acids. The ends lost 5 bases at V and 8 bases at J; junction bases unmatched: 10. Germline V gene sequence: CDR1 MNHEY, CDR2 SMNVEV (reference sequence). The CDR3: CASSTQTSGSRDEQFF. CDR3 in DNA: TGTGCCAGCAGTACTCAGACTAGCGGGAGTAGGGATGAGCAGTTCTTC.

CDR3 residues: CASSLPNLGGPNTNQPQHF. CDR3 nucleotides: TGCGCCAGCAGCCTTCCAAACCTGGGGGGACCCAACACCAATCAGCCCCAGCATTTT. This chain connects TRBV4-3 to TRBJ1-5, with a possible D match to TRBD1 (5 bases). This CDR3 spans 19 amino acids. V dropped 4 bases and J dropped 3 bases, with 25 bases sitting between them. Germline CDR1 and CDR2: LGHNA and YSLEER.

CDR3 DNA sequence: TGTGCCAGCAGCCTTAGCGGGAGCGGGGGTAGTGAGCAGTTCTTC. It yields the protein CASSLSGSGGSEQFF. The chain couples TRBV5-6 to TRBJ2-1, with TRBD2 matching over 9 bases. Germline CDR1 is SGHDT and CDR2 is YYEEEE. The CDR3 runs to 15 residues. The V and J ends lost 4 bases and 9 bases, in that order; junction bases with no gene match: 11.

The V gene is TRBV7-9, the J gene TRBJ2-3, with TRBD2 identical over 11 bases. The CDR3 totals 15 residues. The V gene end was trimmed by 5 bases and the J gene end by 4 bases; junction bases not matched to a gene: 5. Germline CDR1 SEHNR, CDR2 FQNEAQ (reference sequence). CDR3 amino acids: CASSLTSGRADTQYF. The CDR3 DNA sequence: TGTGCCAGCAGCCTAACTAGCGGGAGAGCAGATACGCAGTATTTT.

This rearrangement joins TRBV6-2 or TRBV6-3 to TRBJ2-7, with 10 bases matching TRBD1. V was pared by 0 bases and J by 4 bases, with 3 bases of the junction left unmatched. Germline V gives CDR1 MNHEY, CDR2 SVGEGT. This CDR3 comprises 15 residues. CDR3 bases: TGTGCCAGCAGTTACTCGACAGGGGGCTTGTACGAGCAGTACTTC. Amino acids: CASSYSTGGLYEQYF.

This clone appeared a single time. The rearrangement uses TRBV19 and TRBJ2-5; TRBD2 matches at 10 bases. Per the germline V gene, CDR1 is LNHDA and CDR2 is SQIVND (reference sequence). The V and J ends lost 3 bases and 3 bases, in that order; junction bases with no gene match: 7. The CDR3 consists of 16 residues. In DNA form, the CDR3 reads TGTGCCAGTAGTATGGGACTAGCGCCCCTAAAAGAGACCCAGTACTTC. Amino acids: CASSMGLAPLKETQYF.

The chain has TRBV6-6 and TRBJ1-5; D might be TRBD1 (6 bases). V was pared by 5 bases and J by 3 bases, with 20 bases between. CDR1 is MNHNY, CDR2 SVGAGI, per germline (reference sequence). The CDR3 runs to 17 residues. CDR3: CASSPPPAGAYNQPQHF. CDR3 sequence (DNA): TGTGCCAGCAGTCCCCCCCCCGCGGGGGCCTACAATCAGCCCCAGCATTTT.

This chain uses TRBV27 with TRBJ1-2; D may be TRBD1 (5 bases). This CDR3 region has 13 residues. Germline CDR1 reads MNHEY; CDR2 reads SMNVEV (reference sequence). Trimming took 7 bases from V and 7 from J, leaving 16 bases between them. Here the CDR3 reads CASNPGRVGGYTF. The CDR3, as DNA: TGTGCCAGCAACCCAGGGAGGGTCGGTGGCTACACCTTC.

The chain employs TRBV6-1 and TRBJ1-1; D not resolved. The CDR3 runs 17 residues. Germline V CDR1 and CDR2: MNHNS, SASEGT. Trimming stripped 3 bases from V and 1 base from J, with 18 bases between. The CDR3 sequence: CASSELFDPGGNTEAFF. As DNA, the CDR3 is TGTGCCAGCAGTGAGCTCTTTGATCCAGGAGGGAACACTGAAGCTTTCTTT.

The chain has TRBV3-1 (or the pseudogene TRBV3-2) and TRBJ2-6; 7 bases are shared with TRBD1. This CDR3 spans 19 amino acids. Germline CDR1 LGHDT, CDR2 YNNKEL (reference sequence). V trimming: 2 bases; J trimming: 0 bases; junction bases outside the gene matches: 10. CDR3 region: CASSQTGGTVTSGANVLTF. CDR3 nucleotide sequence: TGTGCCAGCAGCCAAACGGGTGGGACAGTTACCTCTGGGGCCAACGTCCTGACTTTC.

This chain connects TRBV28 to TRBJ2-3; 9 bases fit TRBD2. CDR1 and CDR2 from the germline V gene are MDHEN and SYDVKM. CDR3 size: 16 residues. The V segment lost 5 bases and the J segment 4 bases; nucleotides outside the gene matches: 10. CDR3 in amino acids: CASSIQGLAISDTQYF. The CDR3 DNA reads TGTGCCAGCAGTATCCAAGGACTAGCGATTTCAGATACGCAGTATTTT.

This chain connects TRBV19 to TRBJ2-1, with 10 nucleotides matching TRBD2. CDR3 length: 16 residues. Per germline, CDR1 LNHDA and CDR2 SQIVND (reference sequence). J gave up 12 bases and V 3 bases, and 14 bases lay outside the gene matches. The CDR3 sequence is CASSISSSGGLGGQFF. The CDR3 DNA sequence: TGTGCCAGTAGTATTTCGTCTAGCGGGGGCCTTGGGGGGCAGTTCTTC.

This CDR3 is CASRLNRDSAYEQYF. The DNA for the CDR3 is TGTGCCAGCAGATTAAACCGGGACAGCGCCTACGAGCAGTACTTC. V gene TRBV3-1 (or the pseudogene TRBV3-2) combines with J gene TRBJ2-7; 7 bases match TRBD1. The J segment lost 2 bases and the V segment lost 6 bases, leaving 10 bases of the junction unmatched. The CDR3 contains 15 residues. Germline V CDR1 and CDR2: LGHDT, YNNKEL (reference sequence).

The chain joins TRBV5-8 to TRBJ1-1; 8 bases agree with TRBD1. Germline CDR1 is SGHTS and CDR2 is YDEGEE. V gave up 4 bases and J gave up 10 bases; unmatched junction bases: 9. The CDR3 has 13 residues. DNA for the CDR3: TGTGCCAGCAGCCCAAGGACAGGGATGGTAGCTTTCTTT. Amino acid sequence: CASSPRTGMVAFF.

This clone has a handful of counts. This chain links TRBV27 with TRBJ2-1; the match to TRBD2 covers 10 bases. There are 15 residues in the CDR3. V dropped 2 bases and J dropped 7; count of bases not matched to a gene: 5. In germline, CDR1 is MNHEY, CDR2 SMNVEV (reference sequence). The CDR3: CASSLNSGRKNEQFF. CDR3 bases: TGTGCCAGCAGTTTAAATAGCGGGAGGAAGAATGAGCAGTTCTTC.

The chain uses TRBV9 and TRBJ1-4, with no clear D. Trimming removed 4 bases at V and 4 bases at J, with 8 bases between. The length of the CDR3 is 13 residues. The germline CDR1 and CDR2 sequences are SGDLS and YYNGEE. The CDR3 DNA is TGTGCCAGCAGCCCCACTGGTAATGAAAAACTGTTTTTT. As protein: CASSPTGNEKLFF.

The gene calls are TRBV6-4 and TRBJ1-2; TRBD1 matches at 10 bases. Germline CDR1 and CDR2: MRHNA and SNTAGT. This CDR3 is 18 amino acids long. The J segment lost 3 bases and the V segment lost 6 bases, leaving 16 bases of the junction unmatched. The DNA for the CDR3 is TGTGCCAGCAGCCCATTCCGGGACAGGGGTAATCTCGACTATGGCTACACCTTC. Translated: CASSPFRDRGNLDYGYTF.

The chain uses TRBV9 and TRBJ2-3; D remains ambiguous. The CDR3 length is 13 residues. Germline V gene lookup returns CDR1 SGDLS and CDR2 YYNGEE. The V end lost 7 bases, the J end lost 2 bases, and 11 bases lay between the germline ends. The CDR3 region is CASAPDYTDTQYF. CDR3 DNA sequence: TGTGCCAGCGCCCCAGATTACACAGATACGCAGTATTTT.

This clone was observed once. The chain joins TRBV28 to TRBJ2-2, with 11 bases lining up with TRBD1. The V and J ends lost 5 bases and 4 bases, in that order; junction bases with no gene match: 0. CDR1 and CDR2 from the germline V gene are MDHEN and SYDVKM. This CDR3 is 14 amino acids long. The CDR3 sequence: CASSGTGGTGELFF. CDR3 nucleotide sequence: TGTGCCAGCAGTGGGACAGGGGGCACCGGGGAGCTGTTTTTT.

The V call is TRBV11-2, the J call TRBJ2-7; 7 bases match TRBD1. J was trimmed by 4 bases and V by 1 base; bases with no gene match: 7. Germline V CDR1 and CDR2: SGHAT, FQNNGV. This CDR3 is built from 15 residues. The CDR3 reads CASSLVGQGVYEQYF. CDR3 bases: TGTGCCAGCAGCTTAGTTGGGCAGGGGGTTTACGAGCAGTACTTC.

The chain couples TRBV19 to TRBJ1-1; D not certain. V was trimmed by 7 bases and J by 0 bases, leaving 18 bases between them. Per germline, CDR1 LNHDA and CDR2 SQIVND (reference sequence). The CDR3 spans 16 residues. This CDR3 reads CASTPRYRHMNTEAFF. Here the CDR3 DNA reads TGTGCCAGTACGCCCCGTTACAGACACATGAACACTGAAGCTTTCTTT.

This chain joins TRBV27 and TRBJ1-4, with 11 bases lining up with TRBD1. CDR3 size: 14 residues. The germline gives CDR1 MNHEY, CDR2 SMNVEV (reference sequence). V lost 6 bases to trimming and J lost 7 bases; unmatched junction nucleotides: 4. CDR3 amino acids: CASRGTGGSEKLFF. CDR3 bases: TGTGCCAGCAGGGGGACAGGGGGTAGTGAAAAACTGTTTTTT.

The chain is built from TRBV9 and TRBJ2-1; 14 bases are a match to TRBD2. Germline V lookup: CDR1 SGDLS, CDR2 YYNGEE. The trim removed 4 bases at V and 9 bases at J, leaving 6 bases unmatched. CDR3 length equals 15 residues. CDR3 DNA: TGTGCCAGCAGCCCGACTAGCGGGGGGGCCGGTGAGCAGTTCTTC. Translating it yields CASSPTSGGAGEQFF.

This chain joins TRBV6-2 or TRBV6-3 and TRBJ2-1; 7 bases map to TRBD1. The germline V gene encodes CDR1 MNHEY and CDR2 SVGEGT. The ends lost 6 bases at V and 9 bases at J; junction bases unmatched: 20. This CDR3 contains 17 residues. CDR3 region: CASSELRTGSFTREQFF. CDR3 DNA: TGTGCCAGCAGCGAACTCAGGACAGGCTCTTTTACACGTGAGCAGTTCTTC.

The CDR3 protein is CASSFRDWRYRGQYF. In DNA, the CDR3 is TGTGCCAGCAGCTTCCGGGACTGGCGTTATAGGGGGCAGTACTTC. This chain joins TRBV5-4 and TRBJ2-7; a weak D match, TRBD2 (6 bases). The CDR3 sequence is 15 residues long. Germline CDR1 and CDR2: SGHNT and YYREEE (reference sequence). V was cut by 2 bases and J by 9 bases, with 21 bases left in between.

DNA of the CDR3: TGTGCCAGCAGTTACGGGCAGGGGGCAGGCCAGCCCCAGCATTTT. Its translation: CASSYGQGAGQPQHF. The chain uses TRBV6-5 and TRBJ1-5; TRBD1 agrees at 8 bases. Germline assignment: CDR1 MNHEY and CDR2 SVGAGI. J lost 7 bases, V lost 2 bases, and 7 bases had no gene match. This CDR3 has 15 amino acids.